The 2 T cell receptor beta chains presented below share a single source sample, sequenced in a study of blood T cell repertoires in COVID-19. Assay: immunoSEQ multiplex PCR; the TCRdb copy retains only in-frame clones and omits some. The sample yields 90,000 to 150,000 clones, more than 75% seen once. What was sequenced was peripheral blood. Receptor source: a man between 60 and 70 years old with acute or convalescent COVID-19.

The rearrangement links TRBV7-9 to TRBJ1-5; possible D gene TRBD1, 5 bases. The CDR3 has 15 residues. Germline V CDR1 and CDR2: SEHNR, FQNEAQ (reference sequence). The germline V and J ends were trimmed by 4 bases and 3 bases, with 13 bases remaining between them. CDR3 amino acids: CASSSVGGVNQPQHF. CDR3 nucleotides: TGTGCCAGCAGCTCCGTCGGGGGAGTCAATCAGCCCCAGCATTTT.

V is TRBV1 and J is TRBJ2-5; TRBD2, the table's D call, was not compared with the DNA. TRBV1 is recorded as a pseudogene. CDR3 length: 14 residues. The CDR3 region has the DNA TGCACCAGAAGGACTAGCGGGAGGATGGAGACCCAGTACTTC. This encodes CTRRTSGRMETQYF.